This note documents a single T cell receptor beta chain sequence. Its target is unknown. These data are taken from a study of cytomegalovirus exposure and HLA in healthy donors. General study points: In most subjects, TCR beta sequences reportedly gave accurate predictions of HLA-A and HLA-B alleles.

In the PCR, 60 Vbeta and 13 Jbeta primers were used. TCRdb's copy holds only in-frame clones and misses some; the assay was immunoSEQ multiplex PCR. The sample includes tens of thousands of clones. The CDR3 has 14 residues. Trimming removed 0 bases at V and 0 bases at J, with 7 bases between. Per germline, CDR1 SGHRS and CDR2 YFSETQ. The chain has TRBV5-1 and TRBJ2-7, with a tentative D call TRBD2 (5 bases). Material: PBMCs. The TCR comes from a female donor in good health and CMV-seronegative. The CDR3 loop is CASSLAGSSYEQYF. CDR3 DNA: TGCGCCAGCAGCTTGGCTGGGAGCTCCTACGAGCAGTACTTC.